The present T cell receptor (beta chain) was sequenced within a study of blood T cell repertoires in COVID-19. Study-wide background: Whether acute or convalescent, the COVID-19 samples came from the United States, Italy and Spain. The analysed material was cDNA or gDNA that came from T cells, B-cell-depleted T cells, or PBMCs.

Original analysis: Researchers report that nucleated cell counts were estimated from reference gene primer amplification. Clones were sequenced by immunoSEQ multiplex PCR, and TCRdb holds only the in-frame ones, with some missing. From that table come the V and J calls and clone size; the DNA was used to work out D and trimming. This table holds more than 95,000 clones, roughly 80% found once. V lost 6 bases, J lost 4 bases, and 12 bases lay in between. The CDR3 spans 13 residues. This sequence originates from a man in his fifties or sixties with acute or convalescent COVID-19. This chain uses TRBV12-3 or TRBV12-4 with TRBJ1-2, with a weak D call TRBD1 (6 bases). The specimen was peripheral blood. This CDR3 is CASSDQGFYGYTF. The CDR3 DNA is TGTGCCAGCAGCGACCAGGGGTTCTATGGCTACACCTTC.